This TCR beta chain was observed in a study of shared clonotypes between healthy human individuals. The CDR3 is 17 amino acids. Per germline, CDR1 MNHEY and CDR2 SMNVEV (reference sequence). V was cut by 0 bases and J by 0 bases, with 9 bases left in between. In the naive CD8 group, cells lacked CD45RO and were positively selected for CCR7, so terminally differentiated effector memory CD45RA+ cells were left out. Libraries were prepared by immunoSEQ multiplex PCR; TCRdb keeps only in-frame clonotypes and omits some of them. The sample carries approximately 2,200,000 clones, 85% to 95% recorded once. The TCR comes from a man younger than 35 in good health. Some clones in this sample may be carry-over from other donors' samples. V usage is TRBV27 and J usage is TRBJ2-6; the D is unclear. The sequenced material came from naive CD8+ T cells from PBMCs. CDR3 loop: CASSLSWPISGANVLTF. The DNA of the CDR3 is TGTGCCAGCAGTTTATCTTGGCCGATCTCTGGGGCCAACGTCCTGACTTTC.